One and the same sample provided the 8 T cell receptor beta chains below, sequenced in a study of CD8 T cell repertoires and HIV-1 epitope variants. Assay used: immunoSEQ multiplex PCR; TCRdb lists only in-frame clones, some missing. Here the sample spans fewer than 6,500 clones, around three fifths being singletons. What these receptors recognize is not known. Sequencing was performed on cultured CD8+ T cells derived from PBMCs. The receptors were sampled from a male donor with HIV.

The sample holds a few counts of this clone. The V gene is TRBV5-5, the J gene TRBJ1-1; a possible D gene is TRBD1 (5 bases). This CDR3 comprises 14 residues. Deletions cut 4 bases from V and 0 bases from J, with 10 bases between. CDR1 and CDR2 (germline): SGHKS, YYEKEE (reference sequence). The CDR3 region is CASSRGTVNTEAFF. For the CDR3, the DNA is TGTGCCAGCAGCCGCGGGACGGTGAACACTGAAGCTTTCTTT.

V is TRBV19 and J is TRBJ2-7; D may be TRBD1 (5 bases). The CDR3 runs 14 residues. The V end lost 1 base, the J end lost 4 bases, and 11 bases lay between the germline ends. Germline V CDR1 and CDR2: LNHDA, SQIVND (reference sequence). CDR3 sequence (DNA): TGTGCCAGTAGTATAGGTTCGGCAGGGTACGAGCAGTACTTC. Translating it yields CASSIGSAGYEQYF.

This clone has just one count. The rearrangement uses TRBV28 and TRBJ2-3; no clear D gene. From germline, CDR1 is MDHEN and CDR2 SYDVKM. This CDR3 is built from 14 residues. V was shortened by 1 base and J by 0 bases, with 5 bases between the two germline ends. CDR3 sequence: CASSLSTSTDTQYF. CDR3 sequence (DNA): TGTGCCAGCAGTTTATCGACTAGCACAGATACGCAGTATTTT. Supplemented by reference TRBV28 and TRBJ2-3, the full variable domain reads DVKVTQSSRYLVKRTGEKVFLECVQDMDHENMFWYRQDPGLGLRLIYFSYDVKMKEKGDIPEGYSVSREKKERFSLILESASTNQTSMYLCASSLSTSTDTQYFGPGTRLTVL.

There are a few counts of this clone. The chain employs TRBV18 and TRBJ2-5, with D unclear. V was shortened by 6 bases and J by 2 bases, with 13 bases between the two germline ends. Germline V gene data show CDR1 as KGHSH and CDR2 as LQKENI. The CDR3 has 14 residues. This CDR3 is CASSPGGVQETQYF. The CDR3 bases are TGTGCCAGCTCCCCGGGTGGGGTTCAAGAGACCCAGTACTTC.

This clone was observed a handful of times. The chain is built from TRBV5-1 and TRBJ2-5, with D possibly being TRBD1 (6 bases). The CDR3 runs to 14 residues. Trimming removed 0 bases from V and 2 bases from J, with 8 bases in between. Germline V lookup: CDR1 SGHRS, CDR2 YFSETQ. CDR3 nucleotides: TGCGCCAGCAGCTTGGCCGGACAGCAAGAGACCCAGTACTTC. The encoded protein is CASSLAGQQETQYF.

The rearrangement links TRBV18 to TRBJ2-3; maybe TRBD1 (5 bases). With 3 bases removed from V and 3 bases from J, the gap between germline ends came to 19 bases. This CDR3 has 17 residues. Germline CDR1 KGHSH, CDR2 LQKENI. CDR3 sequence: CASSPPGAELGTDTQYF. CDR3 sequence (DNA): TGTGCCAGCTCACCGCCTGGGGCGGAATTGGGGACAGATACGCAGTATTTT.

This chain connects TRBV7-8 to TRBJ2-7; TRBD2 matches at 10 bases. Germline V gene data show CDR1 as SGHVS and CDR2 as FQNEAQ. The CDR3 is 14 residues long. V lost 4 bases to trimming and J lost 4 bases; unmatched junction nucleotides: 4. The CDR3 here is CASSSGLAAYEQYF. CDR3 in DNA: TGTGCCAGCAGCTCCGGACTAGCGGCTTACGAGCAGTACTTC.

The V and J genes are TRBV28 and TRBJ1-4; possible D gene TRBD1, 6 bases. The germline V and J ends were trimmed by 5 bases and 3 bases, with 13 bases remaining between them. CDR3 size: 15 residues. Germline V CDR1 and CDR2: MDHEN, SYDVKM. CDR3 amino acids: CASSTPGASNEKLFF. The CDR3 region has the DNA TGTGCCAGCAGTACCCCGGGGGCGTCTAATGAAAAACTGTTTTTT. The variable domain in full, with the rest retrieved from reference TRBV28 and TRBJ1-4, is DVKVTQSSRYLVKRTGEKVFLECVQDMDHENMFWYRQDPGLGLRLIYFSYDVKMKEKGDIPEGYSVSREKKERFSLILESASTNQTSMYLCASSTPGASNEKLFFGSGTQLSVL.